This TCR beta chain originates from a study of cytomegalovirus exposure and HLA in healthy donors (dated by TCRdb to about 2017). In terms of the full investigation: According to an earlier analysis of a few hundred of the donors, roughly 180 million T cells yielded some 120 million unique TCR beta sequences and around 280 Gb of sequence data. Roughly 290 gigabases of sequencing data and roughly 80 million unique TCR sequences made up an early release that covered about 640 HLA-typed donors. Among the 398 genotyped donors, approximately 81% belonged to the genetic ancestry cluster associated with self-reported Caucasian donors. The study was designed to test whether signatures of past pathogen exposure could be identified by cataloging public T cell receptors. The study profiled the T cell repertoires of fewer than 850 subjects by immunosequencing and related them to cytomegalovirus serostatus. A separate validation cohort of over 95 different subjects was used in addition to the roughly 670-subject first cohort. To predict cytomegalovirus infection status, the study combined high-throughput TCR immunosequencing, statistical association of individual TCRs with disease status, and machine learning. To study patterns of TCR occurrence, a later analysis re-analyzed previously published TCR beta repertoires from 650 to 750 donors and added high-resolution HLA genotyping. Rather than using new phenotypic data, the later analysis identified candidate immune exposures from TCR beta sequences and from how often those sequences occurred across donors. An earlier analysis of 587 of the donors used high-throughput TCR beta sequencing to judge whether each TCR beta V gene segment behaved as functional or pseudogenic. Donor age, sex, ethnicity and CMV serostatus were compiled together with the repertoire data. A later genetic analysis took genome-wide SNP genotypes for about three fifths of the 666 donors and used that subset as a discovery cohort. Every discovery cohort repertoire had been produced on one sequencing platform. HLA typing covered class I and class II loci at four-digit resolution. The number of typed donors differed by locus: about 620-640 for A, B, C, DRB1 and DQB1; approximately 520 for DQA1; 606 for DPA1; and around 470 for DPB1. Because of strong linkage in the cohort, five DR-DQ haplotypes were treated as single units for association and clustering. Across around 400 genotyped donors of the cohort, an average of approximately 240,000 unique TCR beta nucleotide sequences per donor were sequenced, and roughly 20% of those sequences were non-productive.

Preparation of the library involved the immunoSEQ multiplex PCR assay. The multiplex PCR relied on a mix of 60 forward primers for TCR Vbeta segments and 13 reverse primers for TCR Jbeta segments. The CDR3 region of rearranged TCR beta genes was amplified from genomic DNA by a multiplex PCR assay. The amplified TCR beta libraries were sequenced on the Illumina HiSeq System as 87-base-pair reads. Turning to the authors' computational methods: Across the 670 or so repertoires, a later analysis counted 78 million or so unique TCR beta chains, some 11 million of which were shared by at least two donors. To remove PCR and sequencing errors, raw reads were error-corrected and collapsed into unique sequences using a nearest-neighbor algorithm that merged closely related sequences. V, D and J gene segments were assigned by aligning CDR3 sequences to IMGT reference sequences. For a sequence to be retained, a match of at least six nucleotides was required to both a V gene segment and a J gene segment. A rearrangement was called productive if the CDR3 had no stop codons and remained in frame with V and J, and every other rearrangement was called non-productive. CDR3 was defined according to IMGT convention as the region running from the second conserved V-encoded cysteine to the conserved J-encoded phenylalanine. The earlier analysis of about 560 of the donors excluded any sequence lacking an unambiguous match to a single V gene segment. In an earlier analysis of 500 to 750 of the donors, V segments were called functional above 56.7% productive rearrangements and were called segregating when the between-donor standard deviation exceeded 5%. A statistical classification framework was built for diagnosing cytomegalovirus status from the catalog of TCR beta chain sequences. A later analysis assigned V and J genes by comparing TCR nucleotide sequences with IMGT/GENE-DB human TR gene sequences. Using the TCRdist pipeline, a later analysis assigned CDR3 sequences along with most-parsimonious VDJ recombination scenarios. In a later analysis, every TCR beta chain was defined by the combination of its CDR3 amino acid sequence and its V-gene family, and reads without a unique V-gene family were dropped. In a later analysis, fewer than 600 highly shared, low-generation-probability nucleotide sequences were removed to address suspected cross-contamination and a sequencing artifact. In a later analysis, a clonal expansion index for each public chain was calculated from normalized within-repertoire ranks of inferred template counts. A later analysis computed generation probabilities with a VDJ recombination model fitted to out-of-frame rearrangements, and checked the results against IGoR. A later analysis scored TCR-TCR, TCR-HLA and TCR-CMV co-occurrence with hypergeometric tests, applying a repertoire-size bias correction to TCR pairs. In a later analysis, false discovery rates were estimated by permuting HLA or CMV assignments 20 times. A later analysis grouped co-occurring TCRs with DBSCAN, adding TCRdist sequence similarity when clustering within HLA-allele-positive subsets. For co-occurrence clustering, repertoires with fewer than 30,000 or more than 120,000 public chains were excluded, along with a handful of repertoires with anomalous nucleotide sharing. TCRdb limited this immuneACCESS table to in-frame rearrangements with V and J called. A share of clones is missing; checked studies link under half to unresolved V genes, and the rest is unexplained. That table furnishes V, J and clone size, whereas the DNA furnished D and trimming. Across this sample there are 150,000 to 200,000 clones, with approximately 86% seen only once. The ten largest account for approximately 2% of the sample.

Points on this clone: Its antigen is not yet known. One base away there is no much larger clone; base qualities are not given.

The cohort comprised around 700 healthy bone marrow donors. At the time of sampling, every cohort member was nominally healthy, though immune exposures that went unrecorded were likely present. The donor tested CMV seronegative, placing the donor among the 350 or so seronegative members of the cohort. A peripheral blood sample was provided by each donor, and peripheral blood mononuclear cells were used for TCR beta sequencing. Genomic DNA was extracted from the blood cell samples with the Qiagen DNeasy Blood Extraction Kit. The study at large found these results: A later analysis found that most CMV-associated TCR beta chains appeared HLA-restricted, with HLA associations seemingly driven largely by CMV exposure. The classifier was reported to diagnose cytomegalovirus status with high specificity and sensitivity in both the original cohort and the validation cohort. HLA typing was unavailable for some donors at each locus, so association tests used only the typed subset. Presence/absence analyses assumed roughly uniform sequencing depth across donors, an assumption that may not hold. In an earlier analysis of approximately 590 of the donors, most TCR beta V segments were observed in productive rearrangements about 87% or about 30% of the time, broadly matching IMGT annotations. Because counts were too low, 15 or so rarely observed V segments, including chromosome 9 orphons, were excluded from the earlier analysis of around 640 of the donors. A further reported finding was that TCR beta sequences accurately predicted the HLA-A and HLA-B alleles for most subjects in the first cohort. The authors suggested that the approach could potentially be generalized to other disease states and immunological phenotypes. A cluster of highly shared sequence variants was judged likely to be a technical artifact of the sequencing pipeline. Specific HLA alleles were associated with 15,000 to 20,000 TCR beta sequences at a false discovery rate of 0.05 in a later analysis. Strong co-occurrence of HLA alleles, especially DR and DQ, made assigning TCR associations to individual alleles difficult. A later genetic analysis associated a missense DCLRE1C variant with V-gene and J-gene trimming of TCR beta chains, and an independent cohort replicated the association. A later analysis found that TCR association rates varied across HLA loci, with DRB1 alleles showing the most associated TCRs and HLA-C alleles the fewest. Only TCR beta chains were sequenced in this cohort, and the absence of alpha or paired-chain data limited detectable features. In a later genetic analysis, fewer N-insertions in productive TCRs were reported among donors in an Asian-associated ancestry cluster than the roughly 640-donor mean. While some public TCRs were present in many individuals, most TCR sequences turned up only very rarely across donors. Several of the top co-occurrence clusters appeared to be linked to parvovirus B19, influenza, CMV and Epstein-Barr virus, according to a later analysis. Correlated functional status among segregating V segments might be attributable to linkage disequilibrium, but an unknown experimental factor could not be ruled out. A total of 150 to 200 TCR beta chains were listed by the study as associated with cytomegalovirus. A later analysis found that HLA-associated TCR beta chains were more clonally expanded and had lower generation probabilities than equally common non-associated chains. For the cohort, immune exposure information was limited to CMV serostatus. A few of the identified cytomegalovirus-associated TCR beta chains were confirmed in vitro to be specific for cytomegalovirus antigens.

Specimen: PBMCs. The source of this sequence is a woman aged 18-29 years in good health and CMV-seronegative.

CDR3 loop: CASSQDQFTGALMNTEAFF. The DNA sequence is TGCGCCAGCAGCCAAGATCAATTTACAGGGGCCCTGATGAACACTGAAGCTTTCTTT. The sequence links TRBV4-3 to TRBJ1-1; TRBD1 matches 7 bases in the middle. Reading the germline V gene gives CDR1 LGHNA and CDR2 YSLEER. Ends trimmed: V by 0 bases, J by 0 bases; bases unmatched to a gene: 13. From its cysteine to its phenylalanine, the CDR3 spans 19 amino acids. The CDR3 DNA has 57 bases and is translated from base 1.